This is a list of T cell receptor beta chains from one sample in a study of human T cells and chemical hapten exposure. Each CDR3 protein gets one entry after TCRdb re-called the RACE reads with MiXCR. The table lists 80,000 or so distinct CDR3 sequences, approximately 12% of them singletons. The specimen was whole blood, collected in connection with sensitization to the hapten diphenylcyclopropenone (DPC). The receptors shown here come from a woman aged 50 to 65 with alopecia areata. Some clones in this sample may be carry-over from other donors' samples. Each CDR3 is given with its conserved first and last residue. The order of the fields is V gene, J gene, D gene, clone size, CDR3 protein, CDR3 DNA. The D gene is left open where the match is weak. Only some rows state a clone size, as once, few, many or a class for expanded clones.

v_call: TRBV6-1
j_call: TRBJ1-2
d_call: TRBD1
clone_size: -
cdr3_aa: CASTGQGARGYGYTF
cdr3_nt: TGTGCCAGCACAGGACAGGGGGCGCGTGGCTATGGCTACACCTTC

v_call: TRBV28
j_call: TRBJ1-1
d_call: -
clone_size: few
cdr3_aa: CASSLVDVTEAFF
cdr3_nt: TGTGCCAGCAGTTTAGTGGATGTAACTGAAGCTTTCTTT

v_call: TRBV30
j_call: TRBJ1-2
d_call: TRBD1
clone_size: -
cdr3_aa: CAWSLQGGGGYTF
cdr3_nt: TGTGCCTGGAGTTTACAGGGGGGAGGAGGCTACACCTTC

v_call: TRBV28
j_call: TRBJ1-3
d_call: TRBD1
clone_size: many
cdr3_aa: CASSFLVPGGSGNTIYF
cdr3_nt: TGTGCCAGCAGTTTTCTGGTGCCAGGGGGATCTGGAAACACCATATATTTT

v_call: TRBV11-3
j_call: TRBJ2-1
d_call: TRBD1
clone_size: -
cdr3_aa: CASSRGQGYEQFF
cdr3_nt: TGTGCCAGCAGTCGGGGACAGGGGTACGAGCAGTTCTTC

v_call: TRBV6-4
j_call: TRBJ2-3
d_call: TRBD2
clone_size: -
cdr3_aa: CASSTTSGGADTQYF
cdr3_nt: TGTGCCAGCAGTACTACTAGCGGGGGTGCAGATACGCAGTATTTT

v_call: TRBV6-5
j_call: TRBJ1-6
d_call: -
clone_size: many
cdr3_aa: CASSFRESGNSPLHF
cdr3_nt: TGTGCCAGCAGTTTCCGGGAGTCGGGTAATTCACCCCTCCACTTT

v_call: TRBV12-3/TRBV12-4
j_call: TRBJ1-4
d_call: -
clone_size: many
cdr3_aa: CASSLILRDEKLFF
cdr3_nt: TGTGCCAGCAGTTTAATCCTGCGGGATGAAAAACTGTTTTTT

v_call: TRBV7-2
j_call: TRBJ2-1
d_call: TRBD1
clone_size: -
cdr3_aa: CASSLDRGYNEQFF
cdr3_nt: TGTGCCAGCAGCCTGGACAGGGGATACAATGAGCAGTTCTTC

v_call: TRBV20-1
j_call: TRBJ2-1
d_call: TRBD2
clone_size: few
cdr3_aa: CSASDAAGVANEQFF
cdr3_nt: TGCAGTGCATCGGATGCGGCGGGAGTGGCCAATGAGCAGTTCTTC

v_call: TRBV25-1
j_call: TRBJ2-1
d_call: TRBD1
clone_size: many
cdr3_aa: CASSEFGQGYNEQFF
cdr3_nt: TGTGCCAGCAGTGAATTCGGACAGGGCTACAATGAGCAGTTCTTC

v_call: TRBV7-3
j_call: TRBJ2-5
d_call: -
clone_size: few
cdr3_aa: CASSLNAAETQYF
cdr3_nt: TGTGCCAGCAGCTTAAACGCGGCGGAGACCCAGTACTTC

v_call: TRBV7-2
j_call: TRBJ1-1
d_call: -
clone_size: few
cdr3_aa: CASSLRYNPEAFF
cdr3_nt: TGTGCCAGCAGCTTAAGGTACAATCCTGAAGCTTTCTTT

v_call: TRBV6-2/TRBV6-3
j_call: TRBJ2-1
d_call: TRBD2
clone_size: many
cdr3_aa: CASRQDLAGGVHNEQFF
cdr3_nt: TGTGCCAGCAGGCAAGACTTAGCGGGGGGGGTCCACAATGAGCAGTTCTTC

v_call: TRBV29-1
j_call: TRBJ1-2
d_call: -
clone_size: -
cdr3_aa: CSVVGTRAGYTF
cdr3_nt: TGCAGCGTTGTAGGGACAAGAGCTGGCTACACCTTC

v_call: TRBV7-2
j_call: TRBJ2-1
d_call: TRBD1
clone_size: few
cdr3_aa: CASSLQRTGQLSYNEQFF
cdr3_nt: TGTGCCAGCAGCTTGCAAAGGACAGGACAACTCTCCTACAATGAGCAGTTCTTC

v_call: TRBV10-3
j_call: TRBJ2-7
d_call: TRBD2
clone_size: many
cdr3_aa: CAISLGLAGGLGSPEQYF
cdr3_nt: TGTGCCATCAGTTTGGGACTAGCGGGAGGGTTGGGCTCCCCCGAGCAGTACTTC

v_call: TRBV5-4
j_call: TRBJ2-5
d_call: TRBD1
clone_size: many
cdr3_aa: CASSLGRGTETQYF
cdr3_nt: TGTGCCAGCAGCTTGGGCAGGGGGACAGAGACCCAGTACTTC

v_call: TRBV10-3
j_call: TRBJ1-2
d_call: -
clone_size: -
cdr3_aa: CAISESHGWDYGYTF
cdr3_nt: TGTGCCATCAGTGAGTCCCATGGGTGGGACTATGGCTACACCTTC

v_call: TRBV6-5
j_call: TRBJ1-2
d_call: TRBD1
clone_size: many
cdr3_aa: CASSYSLGTGGYGYTF
cdr3_nt: TGTGCCAGCAGTTACTCGCTAGGGACAGGGGGCTATGGCTACACCTTC

v_call: TRBV7-2
j_call: TRBJ2-4
d_call: -
clone_size: many
cdr3_aa: CASSPDVKNIQYF
cdr3_nt: TGTGCCAGCAGCCCAGATGTCAAAAACATTCAGTACTTC

v_call: TRBV11-2
j_call: TRBJ2-5
d_call: -
clone_size: -
cdr3_aa: CASSLAPSPEETQYF
cdr3_nt: TGTGCCAGCAGCTTAGCTCCTAGCCCAGAAGAGACCCAGTACTTC

v_call: TRBV28
j_call: TRBJ2-1
d_call: TRBD2
clone_size: -
cdr3_aa: CASRREPGEQFF
cdr3_nt: TGTGCCAGCAGGCGGGAGCCGGGTGAGCAGTTCTTC

v_call: TRBV18
j_call: TRBJ1-5
d_call: TRBD1
clone_size: few
cdr3_aa: CASSPGQGEWPQHF
cdr3_nt: TGTGCCAGCTCCCCAGGACAGGGGGAATGGCCCCAGCATTTT

v_call: TRBV18
j_call: TRBJ1-5
d_call: -
clone_size: many
cdr3_aa: CASSPTYNQPQHF
cdr3_nt: TGTGCCAGCTCCCCTACTTACAATCAGCCCCAGCATTTT

v_call: TRBV6-5
j_call: TRBJ1-4
d_call: TRBD1
clone_size: few
cdr3_aa: CASRRIGTGLEKLFF
cdr3_nt: TGTGCCAGCAGACGAATCGGGACAGGGTTGGAAAAACTGTTTTTT

v_call: TRBV2
j_call: TRBJ1-2
d_call: -
clone_size: -
cdr3_aa: CASSTGMYGYTF
cdr3_nt: TGTGCCAGCAGTACAGGGATGTATGGCTACACCTTC

v_call: TRBV27
j_call: TRBJ2-3
d_call: -
clone_size: few
cdr3_aa: CASSLRGTGTDTQYF
cdr3_nt: TGTGCCAGCAGTTTACGGGGGACCGGGACAGATACGCAGTATTTT

v_call: TRBV9
j_call: TRBJ1-2
d_call: -
clone_size: many
cdr3_aa: CASSVNAGQGSYGYTF
cdr3_nt: TGTGCCAGCAGCGTGAATGCGGGTCAGGGATCCTATGGCTACACCTTC

v_call: TRBV9
j_call: TRBJ2-1
d_call: -
clone_size: many
cdr3_aa: CASSPSPGGESPGNEQFF
cdr3_nt: TGTGCCAGCAGCCCCAGTCCCGGGGGAGAGTCTCCAGGCAATGAGCAGTTCTTC

v_call: TRBV28
j_call: TRBJ1-1
d_call: -
clone_size: -
cdr3_aa: CASSQGGLGTEAFF
cdr3_nt: TGTGCCAGCAGCCAAGGGGGTTTGGGAACTGAAGCTTTCTTT

v_call: TRBV19
j_call: TRBJ2-5
d_call: TRBD2
clone_size: -
cdr3_aa: CASSGLAGETQYF
cdr3_nt: TGTGCCAGTAGCGGACTAGCGGGTGAGACCCAGTACTTC

v_call: TRBV19
j_call: TRBJ2-3
d_call: -
clone_size: few
cdr3_aa: CASSISNRAGDTQYF
cdr3_nt: TGTGCCAGTAGTATATCGAACAGGGCAGGGGATACGCAGTATTTT

v_call: TRBV7-9
j_call: TRBJ2-1
d_call: -
clone_size: once
cdr3_aa: CASSRRDHLRSDEQFF
cdr3_nt: TGTGCCAGCAGTCGACGGGACCACCTAAGGTCCGATGAGCAGTTCTTC

v_call: TRBV6-6
j_call: TRBJ2-7
d_call: TRBD1
clone_size: -
cdr3_aa: CASSKGQSSYEQYF
cdr3_nt: TGTGCCAGCAGCAAGGGACAGAGCTCCTACGAGCAGTACTTC

v_call: TRBV20-1
j_call: TRBJ1-1
d_call: TRBD1
clone_size: many
cdr3_aa: CSARTGSNTEAFF
cdr3_nt: TGCAGTGCTAGGACAGGGTCGAACACTGAAGCTTTCTTT

v_call: TRBV19
j_call: TRBJ2-1
d_call: TRBD2
clone_size: many
cdr3_aa: CASSNPGLAGNEQFF
cdr3_nt: TGTGCCAGTAGCAACCCGGGACTAGCGGGCAATGAGCAGTTCTTC

v_call: TRBV9
j_call: TRBJ2-7
d_call: -
clone_size: -
cdr3_aa: CASSSHGGAYEQYF
cdr3_nt: TGTGCCAGCAGCTCCCACGGAGGTGCCTACGAGCAGTACTTC

v_call: TRBV20-1
j_call: TRBJ1-3
d_call: TRBD1
clone_size: -
cdr3_aa: CSAPGTGAPSSGNTIYF
cdr3_nt: TGCAGTGCTCCCGGGACAGGCGCCCCGAGCTCTGGAAACACCATATATTTT

v_call: TRBV12-3/TRBV12-4
j_call: TRBJ2-1
d_call: TRBD2
clone_size: many
cdr3_aa: CAAGGRGAYNEQFF
cdr3_nt: TGTGCCGCGGGAGGGCGGGGGGCCTACAATGAGCAGTTCTTC

v_call: TRBV3-1
j_call: TRBJ2-2
d_call: -
clone_size: many
cdr3_aa: CASSRIGTGELFF
cdr3_nt: TGTGCCAGCAGCCGGATTGGGACCGGGGAGCTGTTTTTT

v_call: TRBV7-9
j_call: TRBJ2-7
d_call: -
clone_size: once
cdr3_aa: CASSPHSSAQGNEQYF
cdr3_nt: TGTGCCAGCAGCCCACACTCTAGCGCTCAGGGGAACGAGCAGTACTTC

v_call: TRBV14
j_call: TRBJ1-6
d_call: TRBD1
clone_size: -
cdr3_aa: CASSLWTGLDSPLHF
cdr3_nt: TGTGCCAGCAGCCTTTGGACAGGCTTGGATTCACCCCTCCACTTT

v_call: TRBV5-5
j_call: TRBJ2-3
d_call: -
clone_size: -
cdr3_aa: CASSLGGRGDTQYF
cdr3_nt: TGTGCCAGCAGCTTAGGGGGGCGTGGAGATACGCAGTATTTT

v_call: TRBV24-1
j_call: TRBJ2-7
d_call: -
clone_size: -
cdr3_aa: CATSDLDEQYF
cdr3_nt: TGTGCCACCAGTGATTTGGACGAGCAGTACTTC

v_call: TRBV7-9
j_call: TRBJ1-5
d_call: -
clone_size: many
cdr3_aa: CASSLWGEDQPQHF
cdr3_nt: TGTGCCAGCAGCTTATGGGGGGAGGATCAGCCCCAGCATTTT

v_call: TRBV21-1
j_call: TRBJ1-3
d_call: -
clone_size: many
cdr3_aa: CASTTGPSGNTIYF
cdr3_nt: TGTGCCAGTACTACAGGCCCCTCTGGAAACACCATATATTTT

v_call: TRBV29-1
j_call: TRBJ2-1
d_call: -
clone_size: few
cdr3_aa: CSVGGLRGHEQFF
cdr3_nt: TGCAGCGTTGGAGGCCTAAGGGGCCATGAGCAGTTCTTC

v_call: TRBV20-1
j_call: TRBJ1-1
d_call: -
clone_size: few
cdr3_aa: CSASSVGWTEAFF
cdr3_nt: TGCAGTGCTAGTTCGGTGGGATGGACTGAAGCTTTCTTT

v_call: TRBV29-1
j_call: TRBJ1-2
d_call: -
clone_size: few
cdr3_aa: CSVGLREGGYTF
cdr3_nt: TGCAGCGTTGGGCTCAGGGAAGGAGGCTACACCTTC

v_call: TRBV20-1
j_call: TRBJ2-5
d_call: TRBD2
clone_size: -
cdr3_aa: CPCPSGSQETQYF
cdr3_nt: TGTCCCTGCCCTAGCGGGTCTCAAGAGACCCAGTACTTC

v_call: TRBV7-9
j_call: TRBJ2-2
d_call: TRBD1
clone_size: few
cdr3_aa: CASSPTGINTGELFF
cdr3_nt: TGTGCCAGCAGCCCGACAGGGATAAACACCGGGGAGCTGTTTTTT

v_call: TRBV5-1
j_call: TRBJ1-1
d_call: TRBD1
clone_size: few
cdr3_aa: CASSAGTVDTEAFF
cdr3_nt: TGCGCCAGCAGCGCCGGGACAGTAGACACTGAAGCTTTCTTT

v_call: TRBV29-1
j_call: TRBJ2-3
d_call: -
clone_size: many
cdr3_aa: CSVDLGGAGDTQYF
cdr3_nt: TGCAGCGTTGATCTTGGGGGGGCCGGAGATACGCAGTATTTT

v_call: TRBV2
j_call: TRBJ2-3
d_call: -
clone_size: medium-sized
cdr3_aa: CASSLLNTDTQYF
cdr3_nt: TGTGCCAGCAGCCTTCTAAACACAGATACGCAGTATTTT

v_call: TRBV7-8
j_call: TRBJ1-2
d_call: -
clone_size: -
cdr3_aa: CASSREEGGTSYGYTF
cdr3_nt: TGTGCCAGCAGCCGTGAAGAGGGAGGAACGAGCTATGGCTACACCTTC

v_call: TRBV19
j_call: TRBJ2-1
d_call: -
clone_size: few
cdr3_aa: CASSPRATFGNEQFF
cdr3_nt: TGTGCCAGTAGTCCTCGGGCCACCTTCGGCAATGAGCAGTTCTTC

v_call: TRBV19
j_call: TRBJ1-4
d_call: TRBD1
clone_size: few
cdr3_aa: CASSMGTARHEKLFF
cdr3_nt: TGTGCCAGTAGTATGGGGACAGCGAGACATGAAAAACTGTTTTTT

v_call: TRBV20-1
j_call: TRBJ2-3
d_call: -
clone_size: few
cdr3_aa: CSARDSARGGDTQYF
cdr3_nt: TGCAGTGCTAGAGATTCCGCCAGGGGAGGAGATACGCAGTATTTT

v_call: TRBV15
j_call: TRBJ1-5
d_call: -
clone_size: many
cdr3_aa: CATSRVRGRNNQPQHF
cdr3_nt: TGTGCCACCAGCAGAGTGAGGGGCAGGAACAATCAGCCCCAGCATTTT